Listed below are T cell receptor beta chains from one sample, sequenced in a study of T-cell reconstitution after alpha-beta-depleted transplantation in children. TCRdb re-derived calls from the PCR reads in MiXCR, one entry per CDR3 protein. This table holds some 640,000 distinct CDR3 sequences, approximately 17% found once. The material sequenced was PBMCs from the stem cell graft donor, taken from the stem cell graft. These receptors originate from a human donor who donated a stem cell graft to a child with acute myeloid leukemia. CDR3s include the opening cysteine and the closing phenylalanine or tryptophan. The order of the fields is CDR3 DNA, CDR3 protein, J gene, D gene, V gene, clone size. A D gene is named only where the DNA matches it firmly. For some rows the clone size is stated as once, few or many, or as a class when expanded; others skip it.

cdr3_nt: TGCAGTGCTCCCTATAGCGGGGTTGGGGAGACCCAGTACTTC
cdr3_aa: CSAPYSGVGETQYF
j_call: TRBJ2-5
d_call: TRBD2
v_call: TRBV20-1
clone_size: many

cdr3_nt: TGCGCCAGCAGCTTGGCCTCCCAAACCGGAATGAACACTGAAGCTTTCTTT
cdr3_aa: CASSLASQTGMNTEAFF
j_call: TRBJ1-1
d_call: -
v_call: TRBV5-1
clone_size: many

cdr3_nt: TGTGCCAGCAGTGAAGTGGGAGAACAGGGGGCTGAAAAACTGTTTTTT
cdr3_aa: CASSEVGEQGAEKLFF
j_call: TRBJ1-4
d_call: TRBD1
v_call: TRBV2
clone_size: -

cdr3_nt: TGTGCCAGCACTAACCCGGCCTACAGAACTGCCTCTGGGGCCAACGTCCTGACTTTC
cdr3_aa: CASTNPAYRTASGANVLTF
j_call: TRBJ2-6
d_call: -
v_call: TRBV6-4
clone_size: -

cdr3_nt: TGCAGTGCCGTTTCGAGGGGAAGCTCCTACAATGAGCAGTTCTTC
cdr3_aa: CSAVSRGSSYNEQFF
j_call: TRBJ2-1
d_call: -
v_call: TRBV20-1
clone_size: many

cdr3_nt: TGTGCCAGCCAGGGAGGAGGGGCCACAGATACGCAGTATTTT
cdr3_aa: CASQGGGATDTQYF
j_call: TRBJ2-3
d_call: -
v_call: TRBV4-2
clone_size: -

cdr3_nt: TGCAGTGCTAGGGATCAGAAGTATAATTCACCCCTCCACTTT
cdr3_aa: CSARDQKYNSPLHF
j_call: TRBJ1-6
d_call: -
v_call: TRBV20-1
clone_size: many

cdr3_nt: TGTGCCAGCAGTCGGGGGGGGACGGGGAACACTGAAGCTTTCTTT
cdr3_aa: CASSRGGTGNTEAFF
j_call: TRBJ1-1
d_call: -
v_call: TRBV12-3/TRBV12-4
clone_size: once

cdr3_nt: TGTGCCAGCAGTGCTATGGGAGACCCCTACAATGAGCAGTTCTTC
cdr3_aa: CASSAMGDPYNEQFF
j_call: TRBJ2-1
d_call: -
v_call: TRBV6-4
clone_size: many

cdr3_nt: TGCAGTGTAGTAACAGACGAAGAGACCCAGTACTTC
cdr3_aa: CSVVTDEETQYF
j_call: TRBJ2-5
d_call: -
v_call: TRBV20-1
clone_size: many

cdr3_nt: TGTGCCAGCAACCTACTAGCGGGGGGTCTCAATGAGCAGTTCTTC
cdr3_aa: CASNLLAGGLNEQFF
j_call: TRBJ2-1
d_call: TRBD2
v_call: TRBV11-2
clone_size: -

cdr3_nt: TGTGCCAGCAGCGTAGCGGGGCTCGGCACAGATACGCAGTATTTT
cdr3_aa: CASSVAGLGTDTQYF
j_call: TRBJ2-3
d_call: TRBD2
v_call: TRBV5-6
clone_size: -

cdr3_nt: TGTGCCAGCAGCTTAGGGGGGGCGCGAGGGTCACCCCTCCACTTT
cdr3_aa: CASSLGGARGSPLHF
j_call: TRBJ1-6
d_call: -
v_call: TRBV7-9
clone_size: few

cdr3_nt: TGTGCCTGGAGATTGGGCTACACTAAACGCACAGATACGCAGTATTTT
cdr3_aa: CAWRLGYTKRTDTQYF
j_call: TRBJ2-3
d_call: -
v_call: TRBV30
clone_size: -

cdr3_nt: TGCAGTGCCCGCGACCCCCTACGGGGATTAACAGATACGCAGTATTTT
cdr3_aa: CSARDPLRGLTDTQYF
j_call: TRBJ2-3
d_call: -
v_call: TRBV20-1
clone_size: many

cdr3_nt: TGTGCCAGCAGCCCCCGGGACAGTTTGAACACTGAAGCTTTCTTT
cdr3_aa: CASSPRDSLNTEAFF
j_call: TRBJ1-1
d_call: TRBD1
v_call: TRBV4-2
clone_size: few

cdr3_nt: TGCAGTGCTAGGGGGCCGGGCACAGATACGCAGTATTTT
cdr3_aa: CSARGPGTDTQYF
j_call: TRBJ2-3
d_call: -
v_call: TRBV20-1
clone_size: many

cdr3_nt: TGCGCCAGCAGCTTGCGGAGTCCAGGGTCGTATGGCTACACCTTC
cdr3_aa: CASSLRSPGSYGYTF
j_call: TRBJ1-2
d_call: -
v_call: TRBV5-1
clone_size: many

cdr3_nt: TGCAGTGCTAGATCGGGTCAACTCTCTTTTGAGACCCAGTACTTC
cdr3_aa: CSARSGQLSFETQYF
j_call: TRBJ2-5
d_call: -
v_call: TRBV20-1
clone_size: many

cdr3_nt: TGCGCCAGCAGCTCGGACAGACACACCGGGGAGCTGTTTTTT
cdr3_aa: CASSSDRHTGELFF
j_call: TRBJ2-2
d_call: -
v_call: TRBV4-3
clone_size: few

cdr3_nt: TGTGCCAGCTCAGGACTCCCGGGACAGATTGATGAGCAGTTCTTC
cdr3_aa: CASSGLPGQIDEQFF
j_call: TRBJ2-1
d_call: TRBD1
v_call: TRBV7-9
clone_size: few

cdr3_nt: TGTGCCAGCAGTTCGACAGGGGTTCAGCCCCAGCATTTT
cdr3_aa: CASSSTGVQPQHF
j_call: TRBJ1-5
d_call: TRBD1
v_call: TRBV27
clone_size: many

cdr3_nt: TGCAGCGTTGAAGGCCAACGGACAAAGGGAGGGGATACGCAGTATTTT
cdr3_aa: CSVEGQRTKGGDTQYF
j_call: TRBJ2-3
d_call: TRBD2
v_call: TRBV29-1
clone_size: many

cdr3_nt: TGTGCCAGCAGTTATGAGGTTCACAATGAGCAGTTCTTC
cdr3_aa: CASSYEVHNEQFF
j_call: TRBJ2-1
d_call: -
v_call: TRBV12-3/TRBV12-4
clone_size: many

cdr3_nt: TGCGCCAGCAGCTTCGAGAGGCGTGAGCAGTTCTTC
cdr3_aa: CASSFERREQFF
j_call: TRBJ2-1
d_call: -
v_call: TRBV5-1
clone_size: few

cdr3_nt: TGCAGTGCGCCTCATCTCCTAGCGGGGGGTCGAAATGAGCAGTTCTTC
cdr3_aa: CSAPHLLAGGRNEQFF
j_call: TRBJ2-1
d_call: TRBD2
v_call: TRBV20-1
clone_size: many

cdr3_nt: TGTGCCAGCAGTTTAATTGGGACAGGGAATAGTCAGCCCCAGCATTTT
cdr3_aa: CASSLIGTGNSQPQHF
j_call: TRBJ1-5
d_call: TRBD1
v_call: TRBV12-3/TRBV12-4
clone_size: few

cdr3_nt: TGTGCCAGCAGCAGAAGGTGGGGCCTCCTACGGAGTGAGCAGTTCTTC
cdr3_aa: CASSRRWGLLRSEQFF
j_call: TRBJ2-1
d_call: -
v_call: TRBV21-1
clone_size: -